Listed below are T cell receptor beta chains from one sample, sequenced in a study of shared clonotypes between healthy human individuals. Method: immunoSEQ multiplex PCR; TCRdb's copy keeps in-frame clones and lacks some. This table has a few million clones, 85% to 95% appearing once. Sequenced sample: naive CD4+ T cells sorted from blood. All receptors come from a man between 18 and 29 years old in good health. Each CDR3 is given with its conserved first and last residue. The D gene is left open where the match is weak. Clone size appears in some rows only: once, few, many, or a class for an expanded clone.

TRBV18	TRBD1	TRBJ2-7	NA	CASSPRTGGAFEQYF	TGTGCCAGCTCACCCCGGACAGGGGGCGCGTTCGAGCAGTACTTC
TRBV11-3	NA	TRBJ2-7	once	CASSLEGARYEQYF	TGTGCCAGCAGCTTAGAGGGGGCTAGGTACGAGCAGTACTTC
TRBV6-6	NA	TRBJ1-5	NA	CASSYGRYNQPQHF	TGTGCCAGCAGTTACGGGCGCTATAATCAGCCCCAGCATTTT
TRBV7-2	NA	TRBJ2-5	NA	CASSSRQETQYF	TGTGCCAGCAGCTCACGCCAAGAGACCCAGTACTTC
TRBV2	NA	TRBJ2-2	NA	CASSGQGYFSGELFF	TGTGCCAGCAGTGGGCAGGGGTATTTTTCCGGGGAGCTGTTTTTT
TRBV18	NA	TRBJ2-7	NA	CASSPTSDEYEQYF	TGTGCCAGCTCACCCACCTCGGACGAATACGAGCAGTACTTC
TRBV6-6	TRBD1	TRBJ1-1	NA	CASSYSGTGSDTEAFF	TGTGCCAGCAGTTACTCGGGGACAGGGTCTGACACTGAAGCTTTCTTT
TRBV7-2	TRBD2	TRBJ2-1	NA	CASTISAGALYNEQFF	TGTGCCAGCACCATTTCTGCGGGAGCCCTTTACAATGAGCAGTTCTTC
TRBV6-6	TRBD1	TRBJ1-4	NA	CASRRQGLNEKLFF	TGTGCCAGCAGAAGACAGGGACTCAATGAAAAACTGTTTTTT
TRBV11-3	NA	TRBJ2-5	NA	CASSLAGNRLPQETQYF	TGTGCCAGCAGCTTAGCCGGAAATAGACTCCCCCAAGAGACCCAGTACTTC
TRBV10-3	NA	TRBJ2-3	NA	CAISEWRAQGTTDTQYF	TGTGCCATCAGTGAGTGGAGGGCCCAGGGTACCACAGATACGCAGTATTTT
TRBV7-9	NA	TRBJ1-5	NA	CASSQGSSSNQPQHF	TGTGCCAGCAGCCAGGGGTCAAGTAGCAATCAGCCCCAGCATTTT
TRBV6-6	NA	TRBJ1-1	once	CASRPTALGRTEAFF	TGTGCCAGCAGACCGACGGCCTTAGGGCGCACTGAAGCTTTCTTT
TRBV11-2	NA	TRBJ2-7	NA	CASSLGAYEQYF	TGTGCCAGCAGCCTTGGGGCCTACGAGCAGTACTTC
TRBV5-4	NA	TRBJ1-4	NA	CASSFSGNEKLFF	TGTGCCAGCAGCTTTAGCGGAAATGAAAAACTGTTTTTT
TRBV30	NA	TRBJ2-7	NA	CAWSVRYEQYF	TGTGCCTGGAGTGTTAGGTACGAGCAGTACTTC
TRBV29-1	TRBD1	TRBJ2-5	NA	CSVDPGTGGKEQYF	TGCAGCGTTGACCCCGGGACAGGGGGTAAAGAGCAGTACTTC
TRBV6-5	TRBD2	TRBJ2-7	NA	CASSPGLAGALKYF	TGTGCCAGCAGTCCGGGACTAGCGGGGGCCTTGAAGTACTTC
TRBV29-1	TRBD2	TRBJ2-3	NA	CSVETSGRDTQYF	TGCAGCGTTGAAACTAGCGGGAGAGATACGCAGTATTTT
TRBV5-6	TRBD1	TRBJ2-1	NA	CASRRTGGYNEQFF	TGTGCCAGCAGGAGGACAGGGGGATACAATGAGCAGTTCTTC
TRBV5-1	NA	TRBJ1-4	once	CASSFGSRVGEKLFF	TGCGCCAGCAGCTTTGGTTCGAGGGTAGGGGAAAAACTGTTTTTT
TRBV5-6	NA	TRBJ2-5	NA	CASSLGRRAFVETQYF	TGTGCCAGCAGCTTGGGGAGGAGGGCCTTTGTAGAGACCCAGTACTTC
TRBV6-5	NA	TRBJ2-3	NA	CASLGSMSSTDTQYF	TGTGCCAGCTTGGGTTCTATGTCTAGCACAGATACGCAGTATTTT
TRBV5-1	TRBD1	TRBJ1-2	NA	CASSPGDRINYGYTF	TGCGCCAGCAGCCCGGGGGACAGAATTAACTATGGCTACACCTTC
TRBV11-2	NA	TRBJ2-7	NA	CASSPPRNGAYEQYF	TGTGCCAGCAGCCCCCCTAGAAATGGAGCTTACGAGCAGTACTTC
TRBV7-8	NA	TRBJ2-1	NA	CASRLGRAYNEQFF	TGTGCCAGCAGGTTAGGGCGGGCTTACAATGAGCAGTTCTTC